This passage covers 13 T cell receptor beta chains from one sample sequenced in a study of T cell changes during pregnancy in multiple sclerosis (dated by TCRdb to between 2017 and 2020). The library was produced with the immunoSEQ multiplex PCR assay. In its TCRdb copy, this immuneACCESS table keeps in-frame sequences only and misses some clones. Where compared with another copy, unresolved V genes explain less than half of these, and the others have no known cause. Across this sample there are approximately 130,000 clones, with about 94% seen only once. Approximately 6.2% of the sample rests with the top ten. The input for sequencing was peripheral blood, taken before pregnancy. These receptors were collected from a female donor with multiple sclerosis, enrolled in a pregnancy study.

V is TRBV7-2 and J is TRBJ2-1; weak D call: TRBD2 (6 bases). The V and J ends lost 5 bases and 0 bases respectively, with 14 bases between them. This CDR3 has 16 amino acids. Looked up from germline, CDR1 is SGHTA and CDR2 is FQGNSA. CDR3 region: CASSPRAGSSYNEQFF. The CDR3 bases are TGTGCCAGCAGCCCACGGGCCGGGAGCTCCTACAATGAGCAGTTCTTC.

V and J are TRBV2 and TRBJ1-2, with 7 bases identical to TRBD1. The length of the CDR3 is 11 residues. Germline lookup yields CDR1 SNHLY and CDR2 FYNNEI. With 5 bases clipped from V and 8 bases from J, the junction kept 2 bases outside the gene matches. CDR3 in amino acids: CASSQGGGYTF. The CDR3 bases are TGTGCCAGCAGTCAGGGGGGCGGCTACACCTTC.

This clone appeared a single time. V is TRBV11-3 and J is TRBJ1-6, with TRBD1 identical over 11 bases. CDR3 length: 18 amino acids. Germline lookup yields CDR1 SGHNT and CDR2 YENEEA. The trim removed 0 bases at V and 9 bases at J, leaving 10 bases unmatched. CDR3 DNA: TGTGCCAGCAGCTTAGATCAGGACAGGGGGCTTTCAGGTTCACCCCTCCACTTT. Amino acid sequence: CASSLDQDRGLSGSPLHF.

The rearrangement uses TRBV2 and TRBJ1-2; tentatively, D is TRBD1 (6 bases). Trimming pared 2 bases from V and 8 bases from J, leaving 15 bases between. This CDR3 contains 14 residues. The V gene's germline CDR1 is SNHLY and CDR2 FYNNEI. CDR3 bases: TGTGCCAGCAGTGAACGTGCGGGGGCCTGGGGCTACACCTTC. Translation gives CASSERAGAWGYTF.

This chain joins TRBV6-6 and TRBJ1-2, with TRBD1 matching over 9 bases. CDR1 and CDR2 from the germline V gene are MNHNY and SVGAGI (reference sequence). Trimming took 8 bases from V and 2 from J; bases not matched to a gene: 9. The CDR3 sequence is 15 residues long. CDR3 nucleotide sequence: TGTGCCAGCCAGGGGCGAACAGGGGGCAACTATGGCTACACCTTC. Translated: CASQGRTGGNYGYTF.

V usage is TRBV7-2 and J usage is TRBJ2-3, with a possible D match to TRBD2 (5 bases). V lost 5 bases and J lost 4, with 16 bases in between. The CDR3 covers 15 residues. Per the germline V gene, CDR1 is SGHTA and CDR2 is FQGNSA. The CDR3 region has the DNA TGTGCCAGCAGCCCGGGTCCGGGAAAGGCAGATACGCAGTATTTT. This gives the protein CASSPGPGKADTQYF.

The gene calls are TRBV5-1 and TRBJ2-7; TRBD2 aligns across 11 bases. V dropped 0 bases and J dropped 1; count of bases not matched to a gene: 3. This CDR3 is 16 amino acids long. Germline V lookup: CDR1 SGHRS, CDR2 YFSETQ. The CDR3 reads CASSLVAGGPSYEQYF. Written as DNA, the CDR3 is TGCGCCAGCAGCTTGGTAGCGGGAGGGCCGTCCTACGAGCAGTACTTC.

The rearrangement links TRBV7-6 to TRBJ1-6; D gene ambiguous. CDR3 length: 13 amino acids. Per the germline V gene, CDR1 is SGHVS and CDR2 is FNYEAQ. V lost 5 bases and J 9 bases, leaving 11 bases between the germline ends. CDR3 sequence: CASSLFSGSPLHF. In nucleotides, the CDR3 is TGTGCCAGCAGCCTGTTCAGCGGTTCACCCCTCCACTTT.

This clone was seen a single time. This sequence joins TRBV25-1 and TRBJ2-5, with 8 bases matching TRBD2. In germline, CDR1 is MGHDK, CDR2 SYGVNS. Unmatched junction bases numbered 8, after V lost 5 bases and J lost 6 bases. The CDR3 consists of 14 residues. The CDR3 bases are TGTGCCAGCAGTCCAGCGGGAGCCGAAAAGACCCAGTACTTC. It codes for CASSPAGAEKTQYF.

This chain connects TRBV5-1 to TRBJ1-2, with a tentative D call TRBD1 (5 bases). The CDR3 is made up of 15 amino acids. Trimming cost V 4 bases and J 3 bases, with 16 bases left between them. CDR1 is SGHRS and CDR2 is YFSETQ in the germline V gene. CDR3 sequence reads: CASSLGPQGDYGYTF. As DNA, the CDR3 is TGCGCCAGCAGCCTAGGACCCCAAGGGGACTATGGCTACACCTTC.

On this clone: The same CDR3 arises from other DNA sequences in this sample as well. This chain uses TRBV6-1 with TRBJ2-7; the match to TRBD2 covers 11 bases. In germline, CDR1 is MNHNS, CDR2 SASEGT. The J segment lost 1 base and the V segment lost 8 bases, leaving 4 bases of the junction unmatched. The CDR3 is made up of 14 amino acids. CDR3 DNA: TGTGCCAGCTCCGGGACTAGCGGTTCCTACGAGCAGTACTTC. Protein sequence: CASSGTSGSYEQYF.

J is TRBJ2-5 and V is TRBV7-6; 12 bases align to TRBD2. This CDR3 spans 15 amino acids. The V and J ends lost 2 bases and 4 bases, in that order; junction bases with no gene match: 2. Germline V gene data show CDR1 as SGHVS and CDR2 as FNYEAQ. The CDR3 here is CASSLRLAGAETQYF. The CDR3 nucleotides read TGTGCCAGCAGCTTAAGACTAGCGGGAGCAGAGACCCAGTACTTC. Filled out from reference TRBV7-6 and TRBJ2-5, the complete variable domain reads GAGVSQSPRYKVTKRGQDVALRCDPISGHVSLYWYRQALGQGPEFLTYFNYEAQQDKSGLPNDRFSAERPEGSISTLTIQRTEQRDSAMYRCASSLRLAGAETQYFGPGTRLLVL.

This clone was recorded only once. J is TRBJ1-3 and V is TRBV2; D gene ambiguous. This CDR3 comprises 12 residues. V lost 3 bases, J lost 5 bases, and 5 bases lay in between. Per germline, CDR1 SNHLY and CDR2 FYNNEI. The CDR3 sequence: CASSEGRNTIYF. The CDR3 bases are TGTGCCAGCAGTGAGGGCCGAAACACCATATATTTT.